This passage covers 27 T cell receptor beta chains from one sample sequenced in a study of cytomegalovirus exposure and HLA in healthy donors. PCR involved 60 Vbeta and 13 Jbeta primers. Generated by immunoSEQ multiplex PCR, the TCRdb table keeps only in-frame clones and is missing some. Here the sample spans 150,000 to 200,000 clones, 62% being singletons. What was sequenced was PBMCs. These receptors were collected from a man aged 40-49 years in good health and CMV-seronegative.

The rearrangement joins TRBV25-1 to TRBJ1-6; D perhaps matches TRBD1 (6 bases). The V and J ends lost 4 bases and 10 bases respectively, with 17 bases between them. The CDR3 is 15 residues long. The germline V gene has CDR1 MGHDK and CDR2 SYGVNS. Here the CDR3 DNA reads TGTGCCAGCAGTGGGACCCAGGGGATCTCCTCACCCCTCCACTTT. Its translation: CASSGTQGISSPLHF. Supplemented by reference TRBV25-1 and TRBJ1-6, the full variable domain reads EADIYQTPRYLVIGTGKKITLECSQTMGHDKMYWYQQDPGMELHLIHYSYGVNSTEKGDLSSESTVSRIRTEHFPLTLESARPSHTSQYLCASSGTQGISSPLHFGNGTRLTVT.

The chain couples TRBV5-4 to TRBJ1-1; weak D call: TRBD1 (6 bases). CDR1 and CDR2 (germline): SGHNT, YYREEE (reference sequence). This CDR3 region has 14 residues. The V and J ends lost 0 bases and 3 bases respectively, with 9 bases between them. CDR3 amino acids: CASSLEGVDTEAFF. The CDR3 DNA reads TGTGCCAGCAGCTTGGAGGGGGTCGACACTGAAGCTTTCTTT.

This clone was recorded only once. The rearrangement links TRBV19 to TRBJ1-3; the match to TRBD1 covers 8 bases. CDR3 length: 15 amino acids. Germline V gene data show CDR1 as LNHDA and CDR2 as SQIVND (reference sequence). The V segment lost 4 bases and the J segment 4 bases; nucleotides outside the gene matches: 6. CDR3 residues: CASSSTGGRGNTIYF. Written as DNA, the CDR3 is TGTGCCAGTAGTAGCACAGGGGGGAGAGGAAACACCATATATTTT.

The chain carries TRBV7-2 and TRBJ1-6; D ambiguous. This CDR3 has 15 residues. Between the trimmed V and J ends, which lost 7 bases and 10 bases, there was a span of 20 bases. Germline CDR1 SGHTA, CDR2 FQGNSA. The CDR3 reads CASNKPGRRESPLHF. CDR3 sequence (DNA): TGTGCCAGCAACAAACCGGGGAGAAGAGAATCACCCCTCCACTTT.

This chain joins TRBV5-8 and TRBJ2-7, with D possibly being TRBD2 (6 bases). The CDR3 length is 17 residues. Trimming left V 0 bases short and J 1 base short, with 17 bases between. Germline V gene data show CDR1 as SGHTS and CDR2 as YDEGEE. The CDR3 nucleotides read TGTGCCAGCAGCTTGGGAGCTGGGGGAGGTCGGTCCTACGAGCAGTACTTC. Protein sequence: CASSLGAGGGRSYEQYF.

This clone was detected a few times. V usage is TRBV6-1 and J usage is TRBJ1-5, with D perhaps TRBD1 (5 bases). Germline loops: CDR1 MNHNS, CDR2 SASEGT. V was trimmed by 8 bases and J by 6 bases, leaving 14 bases between them. The CDR3 spans 13 residues. CDR3 in amino acids: CASGAGSGQPQHF. The CDR3 DNA reads as TGTGCCAGCGGGGCGGGGTCGGGTCAGCCCCAGCATTTT.

V gene TRBV9 combines with J gene TRBJ1-5; TRBD1 aligns across 9 bases. Germline V gene lookup returns CDR1 SGDLS and CDR2 YYNGEE. The trim removed 3 bases at V and 7 bases at J, leaving 8 bases unmatched. CDR3 length equals 15 residues. The CDR3 coding sequence is TGTGCCAGCAGCGCGAGGGGGGGACAGGGACAGCCCCAGCATTTT. Amino acid sequence: CASSARGGQGQPQHF.

This chain joins TRBV19 and TRBJ2-7, with D perhaps matching TRBD2 (6 bases). CDR1 is LNHDA and CDR2 is SQIVND in the germline V gene (reference sequence). Trimming left V 3 bases short and J 4 bases short, with 10 bases between. This CDR3 has 13 amino acids. Here the CDR3 reads CASSIGGIYEQYF. The CDR3 region has the DNA TGTGCCAGTAGTATTGGCGGGATATACGAGCAGTACTTC.

Only a few counts were recorded for this clone. The genes are TRBV28 and TRBJ2-5; 11 bases fit TRBD1. This CDR3 has 16 residues. Per germline, CDR1 MDHEN and CDR2 SYDVKM. The V segment lost 6 bases and the J segment 5 bases; nucleotides outside the gene matches: 11. This CDR3 reads CASSPTGDRGRETQYF. CDR3 nucleotide sequence: TGTGCCAGCAGCCCCACCGGGGACAGGGGGAGGGAGACCCAGTACTTC. Variable domain in full (rest from reference TRBV28 and TRBJ2-5): DVKVTQSSRYLVKRTGEKVFLECVQDMDHENMFWYRQDPGLGLRLIYFSYDVKMKEKGDIPEGYSVSREKKERFSLILESASTNQTSMYLCASSPTGDRGRETQYFGPGTRLLVL.

In its sample, this clone was seen once. V is TRBV5-4 and J is TRBJ2-6; 16 positions agree with TRBD2. Germline V CDR1 and CDR2: SGHNT, YYREEE (reference sequence). The CDR3 covers 19 residues. V shed 4 bases, J shed 0 bases, and the junction held 4 bases outside the gene matches. The CDR3 DNA reads as TGTGCCAGCAGCCTGGGACTAGCGGGGGGGCTCTCTGGGGCCAACGTCCTGACTTTC. It specifies CASSLGLAGGLSGANVLTF. The full variable domain, in which reference TRBV5-4 and TRBJ2-6 provide the parts outside the CDR3, is ETGVTQSPTHLIKTRGQQVTLRCSSQSGHNTVSWYQQALGQGPQFIFQYYREEENGRGNFPPRFSGLQFPNYSSELNVNALELDDSALYLCASSLGLAGGLSGANVLTFGAGSRLTVL.

In DNA, the CDR3 is TGTGCCAGCAGCCCGGGCGGCGGGAGGAGCTCCTACAATGAGCAGTTCTTC. Amino acid sequence: CASSPGGGRSSYNEQFF. The chain is built from TRBV5-4 and TRBJ2-1, with TRBD2 matching over 8 bases. The length of the CDR3 is 17 residues. Trimming removed 4 bases from V and 0 bases from J; junction bases left unmatched: 9. Germline values: CDR1 SGHNT, CDR2 YYREEE (reference sequence).

The chain links TRBV7-9 to TRBJ2-5; a possible D gene is TRBD1 (6 bases). Germline-derived CDR1 and CDR2 are SEHNR and FQNEAQ (reference sequence). This CDR3 region has 15 residues. Trimming cost V 5 bases and J 0 bases, with 13 bases left between them. CDR3 amino acids: CASSQDRDNQETQYF. CDR3 nucleotides: TGTGCCAGCAGCCAAGACCGGGACAACCAAGAGACCCAGTACTTC.

This chain links TRBV6-1 with TRBJ2-7; D ambiguous. CDR1 is MNHNS, CDR2 SASEGT, per germline. This CDR3 spans 11 amino acids. The V and J ends lost 7 bases and 3 bases respectively, with 7 bases between them. CDR3 nucleotides: TGTGCCAGCAACCACTTCTACGAGCAGTACTTC. This translates into CASNHFYEQYF.

In this sample, this clone turned up once. The chain links TRBV5-1 to TRBJ2-7; D is ambiguous. This CDR3 has 14 amino acids. V was trimmed by 5 bases and J by 2 bases, leaving 14 bases between them. Germline CDR1 and CDR2: SGHRS and YFSETQ. The CDR3 DNA follows: TGCGCCAGCAGTTTCACTACATTTACCTACGAGCAGTACTTC. This translates into CASSFTTFTYEQYF.

This clone was detected only a few times. The chain employs TRBV6-5 and TRBJ2-5, with 8 bases identical to TRBD1. J lost 4 bases, V lost 6 bases, and 4 bases had no gene match. The CDR3 covers 13 residues. The germline CDR1 and CDR2 sequences are MNHEY and SVGAGI. The CDR3 loop is CASRKTGVETQYF. The CDR3 DNA sequence: TGTGCCAGCAGGAAGACAGGGGTAGAGACCCAGTACTTC.

The V and J genes are TRBV4-2 and TRBJ1-1; TRBD1 matches at 7 bases. V shed 3 bases and J 4 bases; nucleotides not matched to a gene: 5. This CDR3 region has 14 residues. Germline CDR1 and CDR2: LGHNA and YNFKEQ. The CDR3, as DNA: TGTGCCAGCAGCCAGACAGGGATGGGCACTGAAGCTTTCTTT. As protein: CASSQTGMGTEAFF.

The chain is built from TRBV4-2 and TRBJ1-2, with 12 bases lining up with TRBD1. CDR3 length equals 20 residues. V was pared by 0 bases and J by 3 bases, with 14 bases of the junction left unmatched. CDR1 and CDR2 from the germline V gene are LGHNA and YNFKEQ. The CDR3: CASSQDQWGDRGPADYGYTF. CDR3 DNA: TGTGCCAGCAGCCAAGATCAGTGGGGGGACAGGGGGCCTGCTGACTATGGCTACACCTTC.

Only a few counts were recorded for this clone. The rearrangement joins TRBV4-1 to TRBJ1-1; 8 bases are a match to TRBD1. CDR1 is MGHRA and CDR2 is YSYEKL in the germline V gene. The CDR3 covers 13 residues. Unmatched junction bases numbered 1, after V lost 3 bases and J lost 4 bases. The CDR3 sequence: CASSHDRGTEAFF. The CDR3 DNA sequence: TGCGCCAGCAGCCACGACAGGGGCACTGAAGCTTTCTTT.

The genes are TRBV9 and TRBJ2-1; 13 bases are shared with TRBD2. J gave up 4 bases and V 0 bases, and 4 bases lay outside the gene matches. The germline V gene encodes CDR1 SGDLS and CDR2 YYNGEE. CDR3 length: 17 residues. As DNA, the CDR3 is TGTGCCAGCAGCGTAGTGGGGACTAGCGGGGTTTACAATGAGCAGTTCTTC. This gives the protein CASSVVGTSGVYNEQFF.

A note on this clone: Compared with germline, one end of the junction differs, possibly owing to a read error. The CDR3 spells CASSISTDTQYF. The CDR3 nucleotides read TGCGCCAGCAGCATTTCCACAGATACACAGTATTTT. The chain combines TRBV5-1 with TRBJ2-3; D not resolved. The germline V gene encodes CDR1 SGHRS and CDR2 YFSETQ. This CDR3 region has 12 residues.

This chain links TRBV6-6 with TRBJ2-1; D is possibly TRBD1 (5 bases). CDR1 and CDR2 (germline): MNHNY, SVGAGI (reference sequence). This CDR3 is 16 amino acids long. V was trimmed by 0 bases and J by 0 bases, leaving 9 bases between them. The CDR3 DNA reads TGTGCCAGCAGTTACTCGGGGCAAAGCTCCTACAATGAGCAGTTCTTC. Protein sequence: CASSYSGQSSYNEQFF.

The chain recombines TRBV30 with TRBJ2-7, with TRBD1 matching 8 bases. J gave up 5 bases and V 1 base, and 4 bases lay outside the gene matches. Germline values: CDR1 GTSNPN, CDR2 SVGIG (reference sequence). This CDR3 spans 13 amino acids. CDR3 sequence (DNA): TGTGCCTGGAGTGCGGACAGGGAGAACGAGCAGTACTTC. Protein sequence: CAWSADRENEQYF.

The chain combines TRBV9 with TRBJ1-3, with D possibly being TRBD1 (5 bases). Germline V gene lookup returns CDR1 SGDLS and CDR2 YYNGEE. The CDR3 sequence is 15 residues long. V lost 2 bases and J 0 bases, leaving 9 bases between the germline ends. The CDR3 DNA reads as TGTGCCAGCAGCGTGGATCAGGGCTCTGGAAACACCATATATTTT. This encodes CASSVDQGSGNTIYF.

The rearrangement uses TRBV6-5 and TRBJ1-5; TRBD1 might be the D (6 bases). The CDR3 runs 14 residues. Deletions cut 8 bases from V and 4 bases from J, with 15 bases between. The germline V gene has CDR1 MNHEY and CDR2 SVGAGI. The CDR3 DNA reads TGTGCCAGCTTGGAAGGGACACGGAATCAGCCCCAGCATTTT. Translated, it gives CASLEGTRNQPQHF.

As regards this clone: A junction end diverges from the germline sequence, so it may reflect a read error. CDR3 coding DNA: TGCGCCAGCAGCCAAGATGCGGGGGCAGTAACTGAAGCTTTCTTT. As protein: CASSQDAGAVTEAFF. The chain joins TRBV5-4 to TRBJ1-1; D is possibly TRBD1 (6 bases). Germline assignment: CDR1 SGHNT and CDR2 YYREEE (reference sequence). This CDR3 spans 15 amino acids.

The chain links TRBV7-3 to TRBJ2-7, with 9 bases fitting TRBD1. J was trimmed by 5 bases and V by 5 bases; bases with no gene match: 10. Germline CDR1 and CDR2: SGHTA and FQGTGA. CDR3 length: 15 residues. CDR3 bases: TGTGCCAGCAGCCCAACAGGGGGCAGCATCCACGAGCAGTACTTC. Translated, it gives CASSPTGGSIHEQYF.

As to this clone: An end of the junction differs from the germline gene, which may be a read error. CDR3 region: CASKGQGKSYEQYF. For the CDR3, the DNA is TGTGCCAGTAAAGGACAGGGAAAATCCTACGAGCAGTATTTC. This rearrangement joins TRBV19 to TRBJ2-7; 8 nucleotides align to TRBD1. The CDR3 sequence is 14 residues long. Germline CDR1 and CDR2: LNHDA and SQIVND (reference sequence).